Listed here is a single T cell receptor (beta chain). This entry comes from a study of blood T cell repertoires in COVID-19. Study context: PBMCs, B-cell-depleted T cells, or T cells provided the cDNA or gDNA that made up the material.

Original methodology: Estimation of nucleated cell counts was performed using reference gene primer amplification. The protocol was immunoSEQ multiplex PCR, while the TCRdb copy is restricted to in-frame clones and leaves out a portion. Clone size and V and J calls were adopted from that table, with D and trimming inferred from the DNA. The sample yields around 150,000 clones, roughly nine tenths seen once. Source material: peripheral blood. The receptor was derived from a woman aged 60-70 years with active COVID-19.

CDR3 DNA sequence: TGTGCCAGCAGCCCGGGGGAACTAGCGGGACTGGAGACCCAGTACTTC. Its protein is CASSPGELAGLETQYF. The chain uses TRBV9 and TRBJ2-5, with TRBD2 matching 10 bases. Trimming cost V 4 bases and J 5 bases; bases outside gene matches: 11. This CDR3 is built from 16 residues. Germline CDR1 is SGDLS and CDR2 is YYNGEE.